What follows are 19 T cell receptor beta chains derived from one specimen sequenced in a study of cytomegalovirus exposure and HLA in healthy donors. The PCR contained 60 Vbeta and 13 Jbeta primers. Repertoires were generated with immunoSEQ multiplex PCR, while TCRdb's copy carries only in-frame clones and drops some. The data hold roughly 200,000 clones, with 70% to 80% observed a single time. The source material was PBMCs. These receptors were taken from a male donor in good health and CMV-seronegative.

This chain joins TRBV13 and TRBJ1-2; perhaps TRBD1 as D (5 bases). V lost 0 bases, J lost 5 bases, and 16 bases lay in between. This CDR3 comprises 16 residues. Looked up from germline, CDR1 is PRHDT and CDR2 is FYEKMQ (reference sequence). CDR3 in amino acids: CASSLGGVAGRYGYTF. CDR3 sequence (DNA): TGTGCCAGCAGCTTAGGCGGTGTGGCAGGGAGGTATGGCTACACCTTC. Full variable domain (remainder filled in from reference TRBV13 and TRBJ1-2): AAGVIQSPRHLIKEKRETATLKCYPIPRHDTVYWYQQGPGQDPQFLISFYEKMQSDKGSIPDRFSAQQFSDYHSELNMSSLELGDSALYFCASSLGGVAGRYGYTFGSGTRLTVV.

V gene TRBV13 combines with J gene TRBJ2-5; D ambiguous. Matching the DNA end better, TRBJ2-7 makes the J call doubtful. Germline CDR1 is PRHDT and CDR2 is FYEKMQ (reference sequence). CDR3 length equals 12 residues. As DNA, the CDR3 is TGTGCCAGCAGTATTATCGCCTACGAGCAGTACTTC. As protein: CASSIIAYEQYF.

The chain couples TRBV11-2 to TRBJ1-1; TRBD1 might be the D (5 bases). The CDR3 loop spans 14 amino acids. Trimming stripped 4 bases from V and 5 bases from J, with 14 bases between. Per germline, CDR1 SGHAT and CDR2 FQNNGV. CDR3 sequence: CASSSNGGGTEAFF. DNA of the CDR3: TGTGCCAGCAGCTCCAACGGGGGGGGGACTGAAGCTTTCTTT.

The rearrangement links TRBV13 to TRBJ1-3; possible D gene TRBD1, 5 bases. CDR1 is PRHDT and CDR2 is FYEKMQ in the germline V gene (reference sequence). The CDR3 runs to 15 residues. V was shortened by 0 bases and J by 2 bases, with 8 bases between the two germline ends. For the CDR3, the DNA is TGTGCCAGCAGCTTAGGGGCCAGGGCTGGAAACACCATATATTTT. Translation: CASSLGARAGNTIYF.

CDR3 nucleotides: TGTGCCAGCATCCCCGCGGGGGGATACAATGAGCAGTTCTTC. It translates to CASIPAGGYNEQFF. V and J are TRBV27 and TRBJ2-1; 8 bases fit TRBD2. Looked up from germline, CDR1 is MNHEY and CDR2 is SMNVEV (reference sequence). Trimming cost V 7 bases and J 4 bases; bases outside gene matches: 6. This CDR3 is 14 amino acids long.

CDR3 sequence: CASSPKTGGLNTEAFF. The CDR3 coding sequence is TGTGCCAGCAGTCCTAAGACAGGGGGCCTCAACACTGAAGCTTTCTTT. The chain couples TRBV27 to TRBJ1-1, with 10 bases lining up with TRBD1. This CDR3 spans 16 amino acids. After removal of 5 bases from V and 2 bases from J, the junction contained 8 bases not matched to a gene. CDR1 MNHEY and CDR2 SMNVEV come from the germline V gene (reference sequence).

This clone was observed a handful of times. This chain links TRBV6-5 with TRBJ2-3; 7 nucleotides line up with TRBD2. The germline V gene encodes CDR1 MNHEY and CDR2 SVGAGI. The CDR3 length is 14 residues. V shed 6 bases and J 3 bases; nucleotides not matched to a gene: 6. CDR3 sequence: CASSLGTMTDTQYF. CDR3 DNA sequence: TGTGCCAGCAGCCTCGGGACTATGACAGATACGCAGTATTTT.

In this sample, this clone turned up once. The chain carries TRBV7-3 and TRBJ2-5; perhaps TRBD2 as D (6 bases). Trimming took 3 bases from V and 2 from J, leaving 7 bases between them. Germline V gene data show CDR1 as SGHTA and CDR2 as FQGTGA. The CDR3 spans 13 residues. Here the CDR3 DNA reads TGTGCCAGCAGCTTCGGGAGTCAAGAGACCCAGTACTTC. This sequence encodes CASSFGSQETQYF.

This rearrangement joins TRBV27 to TRBJ2-2; tentative D call: TRBD2 (5 bases). V was shortened by 2 bases and J by 2 bases, with 9 bases between the two germline ends. The CDR3 sequence is 15 residues long. Germline V gene data show CDR1 as MNHEY and CDR2 as SMNVEV (reference sequence). CDR3 coding DNA: TGTGCCAGCAGTTTAAGAGGGCAAAACACCGGGGAGCTGTTTTTT. It codes for CASSLRGQNTGELFF.

This clone was seen only once. V gene TRBV19 combines with J gene TRBJ1-5; TRBD1 matches at 7 bases. The V segment lost 7 bases and the J segment 4 bases; nucleotides outside the gene matches: 10. CDR1 is LNHDA, CDR2 SQIVND, per germline (reference sequence). CDR3 length: 15 amino acids. CDR3 residues: CASKEGAGGNQPQHF. Written as DNA, the CDR3 is TGTGCCAGTAAGGAGGGGGCCGGGGGAAATCAGCCCCAGCATTTT. The full variable domain, completed using reference TRBV19 and TRBJ1-5, is DGGITQSPKYLFRKEGQNVTLSCEQNLNHDAMYWYRQDPGQGLRLIYYSQIVNDFQKGDIAEGYSVSREKKESFPLTVTSAQKNPTAFYLCASKEGAGGNQPQHFGDGTRLSIL.

The V gene is TRBV30, the J gene TRBJ1-4; D is unresolved. This CDR3 spans 12 amino acids. Trimming stripped 4 bases from V and 4 bases from J, with 7 bases between. Germline V gene lookup returns CDR1 GTSNPN and CDR2 SVGIG (reference sequence). The CDR3 region is CAWNRVNEKLFF. DNA of the CDR3: TGTGCCTGGAATAGAGTTAATGAAAAACTGTTTTTT. Based on the CDR3 plus reference TRBV30 and TRBJ1-4, the full variable domain is SQTIHQWPATLVQPVGSPLSLECTVEGTSNPNLYWYRQAAGRGLQLLFYSVGIGQISSEVPQNLSASRPQDRQFILSSKKLLLSDSGFYLCAWNRVNEKLFFGSGTQLSVL.

This clone was counted between two and nine times. The chain uses TRBV7-6 and TRBJ1-4; TRBD1 might be the D (6 bases). The germline V and J ends were trimmed by 4 bases and 6 bases, with 15 bases remaining between them. Germline CDR1 is SGHVS and CDR2 is FNYEAQ. The CDR3 has 15 amino acids. Written as DNA, the CDR3 is TGTGCCAGCAGCTCGGGGACAACAGTCTATGAAAAACTGTTTTTT. It encodes CASSSGTTVYEKLFF.

The chain couples TRBV29-1 to TRBJ1-1; perhaps TRBD1 as D (5 bases). Germline V gives CDR1 SQVTM, CDR2 ANQGSEA. Trimming left V 4 bases short and J 1 base short, with 10 bases between. The length of the CDR3 is 13 residues. CDR3 sequence: CSVGPQGNTEAFF. The CDR3 DNA reads TGCAGCGTTGGACCCCAGGGGAACACTGAAGCTTTCTTT.

CDR3 coding DNA: TGTGCCAGCAGCTTAGTACTGCACGGAGAGACCCAGTACTTC. Amino acids: CASSLVLHGETQYF. The chain uses TRBV7-9 and TRBJ2-5; D ambiguous. Germline V gives CDR1 SEHNR, CDR2 FQNEAQ (reference sequence). The length of the CDR3 is 14 residues. The V end lost 1 base, the J end lost 4 bases, and 10 bases lay between the germline ends.

V usage is TRBV6-1 and J usage is TRBJ2-1; 8 nucleotides match TRBD1. Germline assignment: CDR1 MNHNS and CDR2 SASEGT. V was pared by 5 bases and J by 5 bases, with 8 bases of the junction left unmatched. The CDR3 consists of 15 residues. CDR3 bases: TGTGCCAGCAGTTCTGCCGGGACAGGACACAATGAGCAGTTCTTC. Encoded protein: CASSSAGTGHNEQFF.

The V call is TRBV29-1, the J call TRBJ2-3; D gene uncertain. The CDR3 has 14 amino acids. With 4 bases removed from V and 2 bases from J, the gap between germline ends came to 13 bases. CDR1 is SQVTM and CDR2 is ANQGSEA in the germline V gene. The CDR3: CSVGAGNPTDTQYF. CDR3 bases: TGCAGCGTTGGTGCAGGAAATCCCACAGATACGCAGTATTTT.

J is TRBJ1-5 and V is TRBV7-8; no clear D. Germline V CDR1 and CDR2: SGHVS, FQNEAQ. The V end lost 5 bases, the J end lost 3 bases, and 14 bases lay between the germline ends. The CDR3 length is 15 residues. The CDR3 is CASSPFRVHNQPQHF. The CDR3 DNA sequence: TGTGCCAGCAGCCCATTTCGGGTCCACAATCAGCCCCAGCATTTT.

This clone was counted once. J is TRBJ2-3 and V is TRBV6-6; tentatively, D is TRBD1 (5 bases). This CDR3 spans 15 amino acids. CDR1 and CDR2 (germline): MNHNY, SVGAGI (reference sequence). V lost 11 bases to trimming and J lost 0 bases, with 18 bases between them. CDR3 residues: CACRPTDTSTDTQYF. CDR3 DNA sequence: TGTGCCTGCCGCCCGACAGACACTAGCACAGATACGCAGTATTTT.

This clone was seen just once. The rearrangement uses TRBV10-3 and TRBJ1-1; 7 bases match TRBD1. CDR3 length: 13 residues. From germline, CDR1 is ENHRY and CDR2 SYGVKD. Trimming at V came to 4 bases and at J to 1 base, leaving 0 bases not matched to a gene. CDR3 amino acids: CAISGQGNTEAFF. The CDR3 coding sequence is TGTGCCATCAGTGGACAGGGGAACACTGAAGCTTTCTTT.